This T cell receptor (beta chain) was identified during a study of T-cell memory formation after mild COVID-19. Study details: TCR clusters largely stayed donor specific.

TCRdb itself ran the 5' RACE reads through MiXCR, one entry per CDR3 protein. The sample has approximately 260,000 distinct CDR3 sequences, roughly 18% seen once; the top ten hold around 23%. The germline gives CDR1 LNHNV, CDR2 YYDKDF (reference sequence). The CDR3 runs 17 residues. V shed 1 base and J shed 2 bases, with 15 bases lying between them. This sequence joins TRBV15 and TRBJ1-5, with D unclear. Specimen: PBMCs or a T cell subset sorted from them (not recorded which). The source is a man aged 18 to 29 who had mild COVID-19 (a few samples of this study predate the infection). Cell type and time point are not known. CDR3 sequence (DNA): TGTGCCACCAGCAGAGTCGTGGTTATTGGCGGCAATCAGCCCCAGCATTTT. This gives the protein CATSRVVVIGGNQPQHF.